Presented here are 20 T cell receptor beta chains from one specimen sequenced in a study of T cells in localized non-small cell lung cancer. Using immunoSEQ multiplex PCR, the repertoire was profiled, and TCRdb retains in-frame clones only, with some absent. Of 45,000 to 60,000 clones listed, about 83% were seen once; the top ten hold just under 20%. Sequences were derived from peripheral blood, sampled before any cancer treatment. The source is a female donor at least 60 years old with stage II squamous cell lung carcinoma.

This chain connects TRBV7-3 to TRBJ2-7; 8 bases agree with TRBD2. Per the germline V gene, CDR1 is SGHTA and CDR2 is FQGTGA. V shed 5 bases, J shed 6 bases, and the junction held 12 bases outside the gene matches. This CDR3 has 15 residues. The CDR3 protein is CASSGVTRGGAEQYF. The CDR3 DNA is TGTGCCAGCAGCGGAGTAACACGGGGGGGCGCCGAGCAGTACTTC.

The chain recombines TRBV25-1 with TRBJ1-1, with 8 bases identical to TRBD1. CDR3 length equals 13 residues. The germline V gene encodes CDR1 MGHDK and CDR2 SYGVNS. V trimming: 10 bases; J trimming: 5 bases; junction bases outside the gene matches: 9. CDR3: CATGGQGGTEAFF. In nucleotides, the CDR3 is TGTGCCACCGGCGGACAGGGTGGGACTGAAGCTTTCTTT.

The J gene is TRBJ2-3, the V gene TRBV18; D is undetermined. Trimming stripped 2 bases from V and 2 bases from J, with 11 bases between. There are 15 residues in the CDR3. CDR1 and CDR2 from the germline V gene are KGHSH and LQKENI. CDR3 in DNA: TGTGCCAGCTCACCAACGAGGTCCTCCACAGATACGCAGTATTTT. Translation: CASSPTRSSTDTQYF.

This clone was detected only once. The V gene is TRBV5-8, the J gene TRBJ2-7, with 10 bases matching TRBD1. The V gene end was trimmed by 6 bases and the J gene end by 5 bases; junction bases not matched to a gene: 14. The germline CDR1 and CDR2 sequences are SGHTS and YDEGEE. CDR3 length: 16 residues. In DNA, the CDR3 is TGTGCCAGCACCCCTCGACCGGGACAGGGGTTCGACGAGCAGTACTTC. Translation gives CASTPRPGQGFDEQYF.

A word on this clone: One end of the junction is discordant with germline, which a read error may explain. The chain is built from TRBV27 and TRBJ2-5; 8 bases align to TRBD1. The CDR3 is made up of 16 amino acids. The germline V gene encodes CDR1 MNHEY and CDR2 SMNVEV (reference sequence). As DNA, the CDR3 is TGTGCCAGCAGTGTATCCGGGACAGGAGTACAAGAGACCCAGTACTTC. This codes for CASSVSGTGVQETQYF.

CDR3: CASSPQSPTGGGSPLHF. The CDR3 DNA sequence: TGTGCCAGCTCACCACAATCCCCAACAGGTGGGGGGTCACCCCTCCACTTT. The chain uses TRBV18 and TRBJ1-6; maybe TRBD1 (5 bases). CDR1 is KGHSH and CDR2 is LQKENI in the germline V gene. This CDR3 contains 17 residues. V lost 1 base and J 10 bases, leaving 20 bases between the germline ends.

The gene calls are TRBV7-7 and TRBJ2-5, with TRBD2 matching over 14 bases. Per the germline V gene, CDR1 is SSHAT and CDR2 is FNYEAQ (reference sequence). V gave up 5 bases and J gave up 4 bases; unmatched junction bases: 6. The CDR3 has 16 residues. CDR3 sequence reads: CASSPRGLAGVETQYF. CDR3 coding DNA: TGTGCCAGCAGCCCCAGGGGACTAGCGGGGGTAGAGACCCAGTACTTC.

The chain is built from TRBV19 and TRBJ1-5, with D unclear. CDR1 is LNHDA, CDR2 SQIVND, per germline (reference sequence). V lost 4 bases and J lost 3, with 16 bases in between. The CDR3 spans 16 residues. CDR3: CASSTPGQAYNQPQHF. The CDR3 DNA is TGTGCCAGTAGTACCCCCGGGCAGGCCTACAATCAGCCCCAGCATTTT.

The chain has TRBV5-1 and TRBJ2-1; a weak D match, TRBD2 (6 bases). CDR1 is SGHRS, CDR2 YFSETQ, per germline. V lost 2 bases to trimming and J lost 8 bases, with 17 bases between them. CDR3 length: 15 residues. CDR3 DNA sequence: TGCGCCAGCAGCTTAACCGGGACTCCAGAGGATGAGCAGTTCTTC. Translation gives CASSLTGTPEDEQFF.

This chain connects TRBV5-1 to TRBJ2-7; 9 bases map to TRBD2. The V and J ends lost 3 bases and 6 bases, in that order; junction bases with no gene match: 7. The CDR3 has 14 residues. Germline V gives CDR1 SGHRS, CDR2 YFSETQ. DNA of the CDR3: TGCGCCAGCAGCTCGCGGACTAGCGTCGCCGAGCAGTACTTC. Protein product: CASSSRTSVAEQYF.

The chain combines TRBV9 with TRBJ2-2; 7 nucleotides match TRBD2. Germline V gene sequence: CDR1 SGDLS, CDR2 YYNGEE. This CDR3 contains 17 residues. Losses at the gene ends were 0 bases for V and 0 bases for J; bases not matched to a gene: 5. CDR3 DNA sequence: TGTGCCAGCAGCGTAGATAGAGGACTAGCGAACACCGGGGAGCTGTTTTTT. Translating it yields CASSVDRGLANTGELFF.

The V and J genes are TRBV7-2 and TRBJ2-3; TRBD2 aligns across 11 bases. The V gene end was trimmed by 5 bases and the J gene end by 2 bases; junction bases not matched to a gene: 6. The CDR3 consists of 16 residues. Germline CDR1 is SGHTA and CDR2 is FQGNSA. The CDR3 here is CASSPRLAGLTDTQYF. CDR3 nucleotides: TGTGCCAGCAGCCCCCGACTAGCGGGGCTCACAGATACGCAGTATTTT.

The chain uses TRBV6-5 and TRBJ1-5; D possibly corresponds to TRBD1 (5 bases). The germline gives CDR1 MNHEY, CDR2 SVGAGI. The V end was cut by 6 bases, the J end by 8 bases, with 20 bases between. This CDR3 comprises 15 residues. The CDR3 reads CASSSSRPGLEPQHF. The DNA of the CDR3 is TGTGCCAGCAGCTCCTCTCGACCGGGGCTTGAGCCCCAGCATTTT.

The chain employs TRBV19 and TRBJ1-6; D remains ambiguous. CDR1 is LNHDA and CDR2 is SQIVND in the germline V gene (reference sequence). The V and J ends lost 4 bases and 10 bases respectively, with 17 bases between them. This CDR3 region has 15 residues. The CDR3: CASSTGGVRNSPLHF. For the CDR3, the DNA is TGTGCCAGTAGTACCGGTGGGGTAAGGAACTCACCCCTCCACTTT.

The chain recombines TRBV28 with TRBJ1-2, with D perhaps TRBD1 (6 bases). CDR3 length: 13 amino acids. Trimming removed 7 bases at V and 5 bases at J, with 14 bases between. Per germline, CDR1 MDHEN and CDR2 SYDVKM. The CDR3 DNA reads TGTGCCAGCACTCTAGGACAGTGGTATGGCTACACCTTC. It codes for CASTLGQWYGYTF.

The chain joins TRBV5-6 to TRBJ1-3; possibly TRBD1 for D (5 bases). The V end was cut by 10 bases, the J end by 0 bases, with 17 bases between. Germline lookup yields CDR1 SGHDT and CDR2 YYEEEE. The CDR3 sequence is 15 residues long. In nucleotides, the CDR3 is TGTGCCTCGACCTCTTTGGGGGGCTCTGGAAACACCATATATTTT. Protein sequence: CASTSLGGSGNTIYF.

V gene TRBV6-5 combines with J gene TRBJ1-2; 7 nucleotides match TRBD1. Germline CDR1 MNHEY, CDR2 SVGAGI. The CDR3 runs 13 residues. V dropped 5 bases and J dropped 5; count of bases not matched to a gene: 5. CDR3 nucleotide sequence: TGTGCCAGCAGTCAGGGGACAGCGTATGGCTACACCTTC. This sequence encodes CASSQGTAYGYTF.

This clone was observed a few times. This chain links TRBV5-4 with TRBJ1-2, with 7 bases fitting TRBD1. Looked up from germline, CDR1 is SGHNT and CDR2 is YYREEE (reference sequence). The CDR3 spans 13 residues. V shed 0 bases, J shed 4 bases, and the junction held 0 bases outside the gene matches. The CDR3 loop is CASSLDRGYGYTF. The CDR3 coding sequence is TGTGCCAGCAGCTTGGACAGGGGCTATGGCTACACCTTC.

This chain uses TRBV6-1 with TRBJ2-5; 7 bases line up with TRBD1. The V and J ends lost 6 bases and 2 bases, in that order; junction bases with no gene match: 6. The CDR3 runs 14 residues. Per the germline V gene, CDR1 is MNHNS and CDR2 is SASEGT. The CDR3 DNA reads TGTGCCAGCAGCGGGACAGCGAAACAAGAGACCCAGTACTTC. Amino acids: CASSGTAKQETQYF.

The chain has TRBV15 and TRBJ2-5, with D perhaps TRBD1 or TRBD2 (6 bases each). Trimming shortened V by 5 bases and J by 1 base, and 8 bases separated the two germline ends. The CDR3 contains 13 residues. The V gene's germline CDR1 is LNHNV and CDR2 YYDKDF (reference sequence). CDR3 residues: CATSWGAQETQYF. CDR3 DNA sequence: TGTGCCACCAGCTGGGGGGCCCAAGAGACCCAGTACTTC.